These T cell receptor beta chains were read from a single sample in a study of shared clonotypes between healthy human individuals. Libraries were prepared by immunoSEQ multiplex PCR; TCRdb keeps only in-frame clonotypes and omits some of them. The sample shows about 1.5 million clones, roughly 96% of them seen only once. The sequenced sample consisted of naive CD4+ T cells sorted from blood. These receptors were taken from a man in his thirties or forties in good health. Each CDR3 is given with its conserved first and last residue. Fields, in order: V gene, J gene, clone size, D gene, CDR3 protein, CDR3 DNA. A D gene is named only where the DNA matches it firmly. Clone size is shown for a subset of rows, as once, few, many or a class of expanded clone.

V gene: TRBV11-3; J gene: TRBJ1-3; clone size: NA; D gene: TRBD1; CDR3 protein: CASSFGQGASGNTIYF; CDR3 DNA: TGTGCCAGCAGCTTTGGTCAGGGGGCTTCTGGAAACACCATATATTTT
V gene: TRBV27; J gene: TRBJ2-5; clone size: NA; D gene: TRBD1; CDR3 protein: CASKDRDREETQYF; CDR3 DNA: TGTGCCAGCAAAGATCGGGACAGGGAAGAGACCCAGTACTTC
V gene: TRBV29-1; J gene: TRBJ2-3; clone size: NA; D gene: NA; CDR3 protein: CSAEGYWGVRGYSTDTQYF; CDR3 DNA: TGCAGCGCTGAAGGCTATTGGGGGGTCCGAGGTTACAGCACAGATACGCAGTATTTT
V gene: TRBV5-4; J gene: TRBJ2-1; clone size: NA; D gene: NA; CDR3 protein: CASSLGTLRTYNEQFF; CDR3 DNA: TGTGCCAGCAGCTTGGGGACTCTCCGAACCTACAATGAGCAGTTCTTC
V gene: TRBV7-8; J gene: TRBJ1-4; clone size: NA; D gene: NA; CDR3 protein: CASSFSGSVKLFF; CDR3 DNA: TGTGCCAGCAGCTTTTCCGGGTCGGTCAAACTGTTTTTT
V gene: TRBV18; J gene: TRBJ1-1; clone size: NA; D gene: NA; CDR3 protein: CASSPTERNTEAFF; CDR3 DNA: TGTGCCAGCTCACCCACAGAGAGGAACACTGAAGCTTTCTTT
V gene: TRBV18; J gene: TRBJ2-4; clone size: NA; D gene: NA; CDR3 protein: CASSQGRSGNIQYF; CDR3 DNA: TGTGCCAGCTCACAGGGAAGGAGTGGCAACATTCAGTACTTC
V gene: TRBV28; J gene: TRBJ1-2; clone size: NA; D gene: NA; CDR3 protein: CASSWRDGYTF; CDR3 DNA: TGTGCCAGCAGTTGGAGGGATGGCTACACCTTC
V gene: TRBV21-1; J gene: TRBJ2-5; clone size: few; D gene: NA; CDR3 protein: CASSLLWLGQETQYF; CDR3 DNA: TGTGCCAGCAGCCTCCTGTGGTTGGGCCAAGAGACCCAGTACTTC
V gene: TRBV5-1; J gene: TRBJ2-4; clone size: NA; D gene: NA; CDR3 protein: CASSLDAGNRNIQYF; CDR3 DNA: TGCGCCAGCAGCTTGGATGCAGGGAATAGAAACATTCAGTACTTC
V gene: TRBV5-6; J gene: TRBJ2-1; clone size: NA; D gene: NA; CDR3 protein: CASSLGDPYNEQFF; CDR3 DNA: TGTGCCAGCAGCTTGGGGGATCCCTACAATGAGCAGTTCTTC
V gene: TRBV2; J gene: TRBJ2-7; clone size: NA; D gene: TRBD1; CDR3 protein: CASSDAGGNSPYEQYF; CDR3 DNA: TGTGCCAGCAGTGACGCAGGGGGAAATTCCCCCTACGAGCAGTACTTC
V gene: TRBV5-6; J gene: TRBJ2-2; clone size: NA; D gene: NA; CDR3 protein: CASSWGASTGELFF; CDR3 DNA: TGTGCCAGCAGCTGGGGAGCGTCCACCGGGGAGCTGTTTTTT
V gene: TRBV5-4; J gene: TRBJ2-1; clone size: NA; D gene: NA; CDR3 protein: CASSSVGVPYNEQFF; CDR3 DNA: TGTGCCAGCAGCTCCGTCGGAGTCCCCTACAATGAGCAGTTCTTC
V gene: TRBV5-4; J gene: TRBJ2-7; clone size: NA; D gene: TRBD1; CDR3 protein: CASSKNRGGTYEQYF; CDR3 DNA: TGTGCCAGCAGCAAGAACAGGGGTGGTACCTACGAGCAGTACTTC
V gene: TRBV11-2; J gene: TRBJ2-2; clone size: once; D gene: TRBD1; CDR3 protein: CASGGQGNTGELFF; CDR3 DNA: TGTGCCAGCGGGGGACAGGGGAACACCGGGGAGCTGTTTTTT
V gene: TRBV5-1; J gene: TRBJ2-5; clone size: NA; D gene: NA; CDR3 protein: CASSLPSTGEGQETQYF; CDR3 DNA: TGCGCCAGCAGCTTGCCCAGTACAGGGGAGGGCCAAGAGACCCAGTACTTC